This is a list of T cell receptor beta chains from one sample in a study of cytomegalovirus exposure and HLA in healthy donors. Only in-frame clones appear in the TCRdb table, and some are missing; sequencing was by immunoSEQ multiplex PCR. The sample includes under 95,000 clones. Sequenced sample: PBMCs. The receptors come from a man younger than 35 in good health and CMV-seropositive. CDR3s include the opening cysteine and the closing phenylalanine or tryptophan. A D gene is named only where the DNA matches it firmly.

J gene,D gene,V gene,CDR3 protein,CDR3 DNA
TRBJ2-6,NA,TRBV5-6,CASSLGQSGANVLTF,TGTGCCAGCAGCTTGGGACAGTCCGGGGCCAACGTCCTGACTTTC
TRBJ1-5,NA,TRBV2,CASSGSGEWTDSNQPQHF,TGTGCCAGCAGTGGATCCGGGGAATGGACAGATAGCAATCAGCCCCAGCATTTT
TRBJ2-7,NA,TRBV28,CASSRQTYEQYF,TGTGCCAGCAGTAGACAGACCTACGAGCAGTACTTC
TRBJ1-4,NA,TRBV28,CASRWGGGEKLFF,TGTGCCAGCCGATGGGGGGGAGGAGAAAAACTGTTTTTT
TRBJ1-1,TRBD1,TRBV6-5,CASSRDRGHTEAFF,TGTGCCAGCAGTCGGGACAGGGGGCACACTGAAGCTTTCTTT
TRBJ2-2,NA,TRBV7-3,CASSHENLEAGGLFF,TGTGCCAGCAGCCATGAAAATTTAGAGGCCGGGGGGCTGTTTTTT
TRBJ2-7,NA,TRBV2,CASSEALRGHEQYF,TGTGCCAGCAGTGAAGCGCTTAGGGGCCACGAGCAGTACTTC
TRBJ1-1,NA,TRBV29-1,CSAGSGWAMNTEAFF,TGCAGCGCAGGATCCGGTTGGGCAATGAACACTGAAGCTTTCTTT
TRBJ2-7,NA,TRBV28,CASRDRGGRPFEQYF,TGTGCCAGCAGGGACAGAGGTGGCAGACCCTTCGAGCAGTACTTC
TRBJ1-2,NA,TRBV9,CASSGIVKGYYGYTF,TGTGCCAGCAGCGGCATAGTTAAGGGGTACTATGGCTACACCTTC
TRBJ1-1,NA,TRBV6-6,CASTNRAGTEAFF,TGTGCCAGCACCAACAGGGCGGGCACTGAAGCTTTCTTT
TRBJ2-7,NA,TRBV2,CASGTSYEQYF,TGTGCCAGCGGGACTTCCTACGAGCAGTACTTC
TRBJ2-7,TRBD1,TRBV7-6,CASSLWEGGTGGSYEQYF,TGTGCCAGCAGCTTATGGGAGGGTGGGACAGGGGGCTCCTACGAGCAGTACTTC
TRBJ2-2,NA,TRBV20-1,CSARAAGELFF,TGCAGTGCTAGAGCTGCCGGGGAGCTGTTTTTT
TRBJ2-1,TRBD2,TRBV6-4,CASSWSGAYNEQFF,TGTGCCAGCAGTTGGAGCGGGGCGTACAATGAGCAGTTCTTC
TRBJ2-3,NA,TRBV25-1,CASSDEGQEVKQYF,TGTGCCAGCAGTGATGAGGGCCAGGAGGTGAAGCAGTATTTT
TRBJ1-5,TRBD1,TRBV28,CASRSGTGINQPQHF,TGTGCCAGCAGGTCCGGGACAGGCATCAATCAGCCCCAGCATTTT
TRBJ2-3,TRBD2,TRBV5-1,CASSLVPSGGLDTQYF,TGCGCCAGCAGCTTGGTGCCTAGCGGGGGGTTAGATACGCAGTATTTT
TRBJ1-2,TRBD1,TRBV5-5,CASSSESNRDSRSF,TGTGCCAGCAGCTCCGAATCTAACCGGGACAGCCGATCGTTC
TRBJ1-1,TRBD1,TRBV23-1,CATPTGDGPIAFF,TGCGCCACCCCGACAGGGGACGGGCCGATAGCTTTCTTT
TRBJ1-2,TRBD1,TRBV6-6,CASSYRPSTGDGYTF,TGTGCCAGCAGTTACCGGCCGTCTACAGGGGATGGCTACACCTTC
TRBJ2-3,TRBD2,TRBV27,CASSDSSGGATDTQYF,TGTGCCAGCAGTGACTCAAGCGGGGGGGCAACAGATACGCAGTATTTT
TRBJ2-7,NA,TRBV19,CASSPLDTGSYEQYF,TGTGCCAGTAGCCCCCTCGATACTGGGAGTTACGAGCAGTACTTC
TRBJ2-5,NA,TRBV11-2,CASSLASWYQETQYF,TGTGCCAGCAGCTTGGCTAGCTGGTACCAAGAGACCCAGTACTTC
TRBJ2-7,NA,TRBV5-6,CASSKRRFYEQYF,TGTGCCAGCAGCAAGAGGAGGTTCTACGAGCAGTACTTC
TRBJ1-2,TRBD1,TRBV12-5,CASGLVDRGRIYGYTF,TGTGCTAGTGGTTTAGTAGACAGGGGGCGGATCTATGGCTACACCTTC
TRBJ2-2,TRBD2,TRBV28,CASSLAGAGELFF,TGTGCCAGCAGTTTAGCGGGGGCCGGGGAGCTGTTTTTT